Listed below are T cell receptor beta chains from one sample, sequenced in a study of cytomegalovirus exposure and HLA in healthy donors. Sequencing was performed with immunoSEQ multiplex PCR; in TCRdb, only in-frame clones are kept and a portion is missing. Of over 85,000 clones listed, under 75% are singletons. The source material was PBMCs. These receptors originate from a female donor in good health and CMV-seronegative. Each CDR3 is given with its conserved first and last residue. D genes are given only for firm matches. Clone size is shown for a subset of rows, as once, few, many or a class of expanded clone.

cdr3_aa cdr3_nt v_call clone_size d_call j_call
CASMTGKGEKLFF TGTGCCAGTATGACAGGGAAGGGTGAAAAACTGTTTTTT TRBV19 . TRBD1 TRBJ1-4
CASSMSGIEQYF TGTGCCAGTAGTATGTCGGGGATCGAGCAGTACTTC TRBV19 . . TRBJ2-7
CAAAQGGQETQYF TGTGCCGCAGCTCAGGGGGGACAAGAGACCCAGTACTTC TRBV7-9 few . TRBJ2-5
CASSSRTGLQETQYF TGTGCCAGCAGCTCGAGGACAGGCCTCCAAGAGACCCAGTACTTC TRBV7-9 . TRBD1 TRBJ2-5
CASSPRQGWTYEQYF TGTGCCAGTAGTCCAAGACAGGGGTGGACTTACGAGCAGTACTTC TRBV19 . TRBD1 TRBJ2-7
CASSYSGLGAYEQYF TGTGCCAGCAGTTACTCGGGACTGGGGGCCTACGAGCAGTACTTC TRBV6-5 few . TRBJ2-7
CASSPSSGGIEQYF TGTGCCAGCAGCCCCTCTAGCGGGGGTATCGAGCAGTACTTC TRBV2 . TRBD2 TRBJ2-7
CASRTSGSYNEQFF TGTGCCAGCAGGACTAGCGGATCATACAATGAGCAGTTCTTC TRBV7-2 . TRBD2 TRBJ2-1
CASRGGPTNYGYTF TGTGCCAGTAGAGGGGGTCCTACTAACTATGGCTACACCTTC TRBV19 . . TRBJ1-2
CASSPSYSGYGYTF TGCGCCAGCAGCCCTAGCTACAGTGGGTATGGCTACACCTTC TRBV5-1 few . TRBJ1-2
CASSGVQGSTDTQYF TGTGCCAGCAGTGGGGTACAGGGTTCCACAGATACGCAGTATTTT TRBV6-5 few . TRBJ2-3
CAIGALGQGKGEQYF TGTGCCATCGGAGCTCTAGGACAGGGTAAGGGGGAGCAGTACTTC TRBV27 . TRBD1 TRBJ2-7
CASSLVFDRGTDTQYF TGCGCCAGCAGCTTGGTTTTCGACAGAGGCACAGATACGCAGTATTTT TRBV5-1 . . TRBJ2-3
CASRGQGHYNEQFF TGTGCCAGCAGAGGGCAGGGTCACTACAATGAGCAGTTCTTC TRBV6-5 few . TRBJ2-1
CASSPTTGVGELFF TGCGCCAGCAGCCCCACTACAGGGGTCGGGGAGCTGTTTTTT TRBV5-1 . TRBD1 TRBJ2-2
CAWSVGISGANVLTF TGTGCCTGGAGTGTTGGCATAAGTGGGGCCAACGTCCTGACTTTC TRBV30 . . TRBJ2-6
CASSDSNYGYTF TGTGCCAGCAGTGACAGCAACTATGGCTACACCTTC TRBV28 . . TRBJ1-2
CASSSPGSGEQYF TGTGCCAGCAGTTCCCCAGGGTCCGGCGAGCAGTACTTC TRBV6-5 . . TRBJ2-7
CASSWTGQPSGNTIYF TGTGCCAGCAGTTGGACAGGCCAACCCTCTGGAAACACCATATATTTT TRBV6-6 few TRBD1 TRBJ1-3
CASSLGSGYQETQYF TGTGCCAGCAGCTTAGGAAGCGGGTACCAAGAGACCCAGTACTTC TRBV7-2 . . TRBJ2-5
CASSPQDGTLNIQYF TGTGCCAGCAGCCCCCAGGACGGGACTTTAAACATTCAGTACTTC TRBV11-2 . . TRBJ2-4
CASSQGGVRAGAGANVLTF TGCGCCAGCAGCCAAGGGGGAGTTAGAGCGGGAGCTGGGGCCAACGTCCTGACTTTC TRBV4-1 . TRBD2 TRBJ2-6
CASSNPLPEQFF TGTGCCAGCAGTAATCCCCTCCCTGAGCAGTTCTTC TRBV28 . . TRBJ2-1